The 29 T cell receptor beta chains presented below share a single source sample, sequenced in a study of blood T cells in healthy people across ages. A second about 6 to 12 cycle PCR used barcoded and J-beta primers. TCRdb re-analysed the 5' RACE reads in MiXCR, keeping a single row per CDR3 protein. Of about 640,000 distinct CDR3 sequences listed, 45% to 65% are singletons. The sequenced sample was blood. All receptors derive from a man between 60 and 70 years old in good health.

This chain links TRBV25-1 with TRBJ2-5; TRBD2 matches at 13 bases. This CDR3 has 16 residues. V lost 1 base, J lost 4 bases, and 3 bases stayed unmatched. Germline V gene sequence: CDR1 MGHDK, CDR2 SYGVNS. The CDR3 DNA is TGTGCCAGCAGTGAATTTAGACTAGCGGGGGGAGAGACCCAGTACTTC. It translates to CASSEFRLAGGETQYF.

The chain joins TRBV24-1 to TRBJ2-4, with 8 bases lining up with TRBD1. The end of the DNA aligns better with TRBJ2-5, so the J call may be wrong. Germline CDR1 is KGHDR and CDR2 is SFDVKD. CDR3 size: 14 residues. As DNA, the CDR3 is TGTGCCACCAGTACGTCAGGGGGCGTGGAGACCCAGTACTTC. It is translated as CATSTSGGVETQYF.

The rearrangement uses TRBV12-3 or TRBV12-4 and TRBJ2-1, with D maybe TRBD2 (6 bases). Trimming cost V 6 bases and J 6 bases, with 12 bases left between them. This CDR3 has 13 residues. The chain's CDR3 is CASRATRGNEQFF. CDR3 DNA sequence: TGTGCCAGCAGGGCGACTAGGGGCAATGAGCAGTTCTTC.

The chain couples TRBV25-1 to TRBJ2-3; tentative D call: TRBD2 (5 bases). Germline CDR1 reads MGHDK; CDR2 reads SYGVNS. CDR3 length equals 14 residues. V was cut by 9 bases and J by 2 bases, with 15 bases left in between. This CDR3 reads CASSALGNTDTQYF. The CDR3 nucleotides read TGTGCCAGTAGCGCACTCGGGAACACAGATACGCAGTATTTT.

V gene TRBV7-2 combines with J gene TRBJ2-5; D is uncertain. Looked up from germline, CDR1 is SGHTA and CDR2 is FQGNSA. This CDR3 comprises 13 residues. V lost 5 bases to trimming and J lost 2 bases, with 9 bases between them. The CDR3 loop reads CASSNRAQETQYF. In DNA, the CDR3 is TGTGCCAGCAGCAACCGGGCACAAGAGACCCAGTACTTC.

This clonotype was seen ten or more times. The chain recombines TRBV7-2 with TRBJ2-5; TRBD2 matches at 7 bases. Germline V lookup: CDR1 SGHTA, CDR2 FQGNSA. The CDR3 covers 13 residues. J lost 2 bases, V lost 5 bases, and 2 bases had no gene match. In DNA, the CDR3 is TGTGCCAGCAGCCCCGGGAGGCAAGAGACCCAGTACTTC. It encodes CASSPGRQETQYF.

This chain links TRBV20-1 with TRBJ2-6; TRBD1 aligns across 8 bases. The CDR3 has 16 residues. Germline loops: CDR1 DFQATT, CDR2 SNEGSKA (reference sequence). V trimming: 3 bases; J trimming: 0 bases; junction bases outside the gene matches: 4. DNA for the CDR3: TGCAGTGCTAGTCGGGACAGGTCCTCTGGGGCCAACGTCCTGACTTTC. Amino acids: CSASRDRSSGANVLTF.

This clonotype came up many times. V and J are TRBV6-2 or TRBV6-3 and TRBJ2-1; D tentatively reads TRBD1 or TRBD2 (5 bases each). Germline CDR1 MNHEY, CDR2 SVGEGT. The CDR3 extends over 13 amino acids. V dropped 5 bases and J dropped 7 bases, with 12 bases sitting between them. The CDR3 nucleotides are TGTGCCAGCAGTACGGGACGCGGGAATGAGCAGTTCTTC. It yields the protein CASSTGRGNEQFF.

The chain uses TRBV9 and TRBJ2-5; D assignment may be TRBD1 or TRBD2 (5 bases each). The germline CDR1 and CDR2 sequences are SGDLS and YYNGEE. This CDR3 comprises 16 residues. V was clipped by 3 bases and J by 1 base, with 16 bases between them. CDR3 sequence (DNA): TGTGCCAGCAGCGCGAGACCAGGGACCTCCCAAGAGACCCAGTACTTC. Translation: CASSARPGTSQETQYF.

The genes are TRBV7-2 and TRBJ2-1, with D hard to call. Trimming removed 1 base at V and 4 bases at J, with 8 bases between. The V gene's germline CDR1 is SGHTA and CDR2 FQGNSA. This CDR3 spans 14 amino acids. The CDR3 sequence: CASSLELGYNEQFF. CDR3 sequence (DNA): TGTGCCAGCAGCTTAGAGCTAGGGTACAATGAGCAGTTCTTC. The full variable domain, completed using reference TRBV7-2 and TRBJ2-1, is GAGVSQSPSNKVTEKGKDVELRCDPISGHTALYWYRQSLGQGLEFLIYFQGNSAPDKSGLPSDRFSAERTGGSVSTLTIQRTQQEDSAVYLCASSLELGYNEQFFGPGTRLTVL.

The chain has TRBV29-1 and TRBJ1-5; TRBD1 matches at 12 bases. CDR1 is SQVTM, CDR2 ANQGSEA, per germline. This CDR3 is 13 amino acids long. With 4 bases clipped from V and 7 bases from J, the junction kept 2 bases outside the gene matches. Written as DNA, the CDR3 is TGCAGCGTTGGGGGGACAGGGGGCCAGCCCCAGCATTTT. Protein sequence: CSVGGTGGQPQHF.

This chain joins TRBV7-9 and TRBJ1-1, with a weak D call TRBD1 (5 bases). The germline V and J ends were trimmed by 5 bases and 2 bases, with 12 bases remaining between them. The CDR3 contains 14 residues. Per the germline V gene, CDR1 is SEHNR and CDR2 is FQNEAQ (reference sequence). The CDR3 region has the DNA TGTGCCAGCAGCGCCGGGGGGGTAAACACTGAAGCTTTCTTT. Translation: CASSAGGVNTEAFF. The variable domain in full, completed from reference TRBV7-9 and TRBJ1-1, reads DTGVSQNPRHKITKRGQNVTFRCDPISEHNRLYWYRQTLGQGPEFLTYFQNEAQLEKSRLLSDRFSAERPKGSFSTLEIQRTEQGDSAMYLCASSAGGVNTEAFFGQGTRLTVV.

The J gene is TRBJ2-1, the V gene TRBV11-2, with a possible D match to TRBD1 (7 bases). The CDR3 totals 13 residues. In germline, CDR1 is SGHAT, CDR2 FQNNGV. The V gene lost 5 bases and the J gene lost 7 bases, with 12 bases spanning the gap. CDR3 protein: CASSPGGPNEQFF. In nucleotides, the CDR3 is TGTGCCAGCAGCCCAGGGGGGCCTAATGAGCAGTTCTTC. The full variable domain, its missing parts supplied by reference TRBV11-2 and TRBJ2-1, is EAGVAQSPRYKIIEKRQSVAFWCNPISGHATLYWYQQILGQGPKLLIQFQNNGVVDDSQLPKDRFSAERLKGVDSTLKIQPAKLEDSAVYLCASSPGGPNEQFFGPGTRLTVL.

In its sample, this clonotype was seen once. The chain carries TRBV6-2 or TRBV6-3 and TRBJ2-7; 7 bases line up with TRBD2. TRBJ2-5 matches the DNA end more closely, so the J call is doubtful. CDR1 is MNHEY and CDR2 is SVGEGT in the germline V gene. This CDR3 comprises 16 residues. The CDR3 nucleotides are TGTGCCAGCAGCCACGGCGGGGCCGGACTAGTAGAGACCCAGTACTTC. It yields the protein CASSHGGAGLVETQYF.

The V call is TRBV18, the J call TRBJ1-1; the match to TRBD1 covers 7 bases. This CDR3 has 15 amino acids. CDR1 KGHSH and CDR2 LQKENI come from the germline V gene. Trimming removed 6 bases from V and 4 bases from J; junction bases left unmatched: 11. The CDR3 DNA is TGTGCCAGCTCCTCGAATGCCAGGGGGGGCACTGAAGCTTTCTTT. Translated, it gives CASSSNARGGTEAFF.

The V gene is TRBV12-3 or TRBV12-4, the J gene TRBJ1-1; a possible D gene is TRBD1 (5 bases). The CDR3 length is 13 residues. Trimming took off 2 bases at V and 5 bases at J, with 9 bases between the two ends. The CDR3 loop is CASSLSRATEAFF. For the CDR3, the DNA is TGTGCCAGCAGTTTATCCAGGGCGACTGAAGCTTTCTTT.

This clonotype appeared a single time. The gene calls are TRBV7-8 and TRBJ2-7; no definite D call. The tail of the sequence fits TRBJ2-5 better, so the J call may be wrong. CDR3 length equals 16 residues. The germline V gene encodes CDR1 SGHVS and CDR2 FQNEAQ. The CDR3 sequence: CASRLGGLVMGETQYF. The DNA of the CDR3 is TGTGCCAGCCGCCTCGGCGGCCTGGTGATGGGAGAGACCCAGTACTTC.

This clonotype showed up just a few times. This chain connects TRBV29-1 to TRBJ2-1, with a tentative D call TRBD1 (6 bases). The germline CDR1 and CDR2 sequences are SQVTM and ANQGSEA. Trimming removed 2 bases from V and 6 bases from J, with 17 bases in between. The CDR3 sequence is 15 residues long. The CDR3 reads CSVESSGTSPNEQFF. CDR3 bases: TGCAGCGTTGAAAGCTCCGGGACATCACCCAATGAGCAGTTCTTC.

This chain joins TRBV5-1 and TRBJ2-7; unclear D gene. This CDR3 comprises 15 residues. Trimming cost V 4 bases and J 5 bases, with 19 bases left between them. From germline, CDR1 is SGHRS and CDR2 YFSETQ. CDR3 DNA sequence: TGCGCCAGCAGCGTCGACGGGCACGAATTGGACGAGCAGTACTTC. It is translated as CASSVDGHELDEQYF.

J is TRBJ2-2 and V is TRBV6-5, with D possibly TRBD2 on 5 matching bases. The CDR3 is 16 amino acids. Trimming left V 2 bases short and J 4 bases short, with 14 bases between. Germline loops: CDR1 MNHEY, CDR2 SVGAGI. CDR3 nucleotide sequence: TGTGCCAGCAGTTACAGGGTTCGGGGTTTCACCGGGGAGCTGTTTTTT. Protein sequence: CASSYRVRGFTGELFF.

The chain uses TRBV3-1 and TRBJ1-1; D is unresolved. The length of the CDR3 is 18 residues. Germline loops: CDR1 LGHDT, CDR2 YNNKEL (reference sequence). V was clipped by 4 bases and J by 1 base, with 22 bases between them. The CDR3 region has the DNA TGTGCCAGCAGCCGAAGAACGGGTAAGAGGGAGGCGAACACTGAAGCTTTCTTT. This gives the protein CASSRRTGKREANTEAFF.

This chain joins TRBV5-8 and TRBJ2-1; perhaps D is TRBD1 or TRBD2 (5 bases each). V lost 1 base and J lost 5, with 10 bases in between. The CDR3 is 14 amino acids. Per the germline V gene, CDR1 is SGHTS and CDR2 is YDEGEE. Written as DNA, the CDR3 is TGTGCCAGCAGCTTGTGGGGGTCCCACAATGAGCAGTTCTTC. It specifies CASSLWGSHNEQFF.

This clonotype was seen a handful of times. The CDR3 bases are TGTGCCAGCAGTAGAGTGTTAGGAGGGTACAATGAGCAGTTCTTC. It specifies CASSRVLGGYNEQFF. The chain recombines TRBV7-9 with TRBJ2-1; possible D gene TRBD2, 6 bases. Germline CDR1 reads SEHNR; CDR2 reads FQNEAQ (reference sequence). This CDR3 spans 15 amino acids. Trimming shortened V by 6 bases and J by 4 bases, and 16 bases separated the two germline ends.

V gene TRBV25-1 combines with J gene TRBJ1-2; D is possibly TRBD1 (5 bases). The CDR3 runs to 14 residues. Trimming left V 2 bases short and J 4 bases short, with 11 bases between. CDR1 MGHDK and CDR2 SYGVNS come from the germline V gene. The chain's CDR3 is CASSEQGSGYGYTF. CDR3 bases: TGTGCCAGCAGTGAACAGGGTTCGGGCTATGGCTACACCTTC.

The rearrangement uses TRBV6-1 and TRBJ1-2, with TRBD1 matching over 7 bases. CDR1 is MNHNS, CDR2 SASEGT, per germline. CDR3 size: 15 residues. J gave up 4 bases and V 3 bases, and 8 bases lay outside the gene matches. The CDR3 is CASSETGQAPYGYTF. In DNA form, the CDR3 reads TGTGCCAGCAGTGAGACCGGACAGGCCCCCTATGGCTACACCTTC.

As for this clonotype: Mismatch with germline at one junction end may stem from a read error. V is TRBV7-9 and J is TRBJ1-4; 11 bases are shared with TRBD1. From germline, CDR1 is SEHNR and CDR2 FQNEAQ (reference sequence). The CDR3 contains 14 residues. The CDR3 DNA is TGTACCAGCAGCGGACAGGGGGCCCGTGAAAAACTGTTTTTT. This encodes CTSSGQGAREKLFF.

This rearrangement joins TRBV7-2 to TRBJ2-7; D not certain. The CDR3 contains 15 residues. Trimming pared 2 bases from V and 2 bases from J, leaving 13 bases between. Germline values: CDR1 SGHTA, CDR2 FQGNSA. The CDR3 DNA follows: TGTGCCAGCAGCTTAATTTCTGACCCCGCCTACGAGCAGTACTTC. It specifies CASSLISDPAYEQYF.

This clonotype came up a few times. The CDR3 spells CASSRLARWNEQFF. As DNA, the CDR3 is TGTGCCAGCAGTAGACTAGCGAGGTGGAATGAGCAGTTCTTC. The rearrangement uses TRBV27 and TRBJ2-1; 8 nucleotides line up with TRBD2. The CDR3 runs 14 residues. The germline gives CDR1 MNHEY, CDR2 SMNVEV (reference sequence). The ends lost 5 bases at V and 7 bases at J; junction bases unmatched: 7.

This rearrangement joins TRBV25-1 to TRBJ2-4; TRBD1 might be the D (6 bases). Germline values: CDR1 MGHDK, CDR2 SYGVNS. The CDR3 length is 15 residues. Between the trimmed V and J ends, which lost 4 bases and 6 bases, there was a span of 16 bases. CDR3 coding DNA: TGTGCCAGCAGTGCAACGGACAGTGAAAGAAACATTCAGTACTTC. Translating gives CASSATDSERNIQYF.